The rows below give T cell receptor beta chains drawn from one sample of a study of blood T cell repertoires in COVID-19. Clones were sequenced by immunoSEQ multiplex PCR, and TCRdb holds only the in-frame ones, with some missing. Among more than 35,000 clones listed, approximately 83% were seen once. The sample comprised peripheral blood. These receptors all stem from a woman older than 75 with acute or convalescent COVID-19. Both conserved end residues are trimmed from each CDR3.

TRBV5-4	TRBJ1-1	ASSLALDRDTEAF
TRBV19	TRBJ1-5	ASSIQSNQPQH
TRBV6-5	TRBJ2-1	ASSRDREGYEQF
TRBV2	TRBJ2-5	ASSGGETQY
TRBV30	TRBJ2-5	AWNRGTGMRETQY
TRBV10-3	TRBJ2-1	AISDPGGGSSYNEQF
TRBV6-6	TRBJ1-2	ASRGQGVRGGYT
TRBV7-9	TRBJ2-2	ASSLGGTGVPGELF
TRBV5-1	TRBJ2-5	ASSAGLAGVQETQY
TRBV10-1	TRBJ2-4	ASSEGGTGGNIQY
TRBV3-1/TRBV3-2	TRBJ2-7	ASSRIGGPYEQY
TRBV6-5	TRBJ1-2	ASRKEGIPNGYT
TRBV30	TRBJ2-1	AWSTASGGYNEQF
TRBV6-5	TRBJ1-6	ASIPMTGTPLH
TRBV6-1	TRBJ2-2	ASSELIATGELF
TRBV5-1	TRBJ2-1	ASSFSGGTYNEQF
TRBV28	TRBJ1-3	ASWGGTATGNTIY
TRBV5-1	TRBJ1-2	ASSLGDRAFSSYGYT
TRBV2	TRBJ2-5	ASSFGRVGETQY
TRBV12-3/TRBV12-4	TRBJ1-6	ASSLTGPGPLH
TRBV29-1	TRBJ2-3	SVEGGDRVGTDTQY
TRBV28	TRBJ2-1	ASNEGLDEQF
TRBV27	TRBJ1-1	ASSFLVDREAF
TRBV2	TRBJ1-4	ASRWTGLEKLF
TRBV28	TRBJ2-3	ASSLLSRGDTQY
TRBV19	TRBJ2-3	ASRPLAGGTDTQY
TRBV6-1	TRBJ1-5	ASSENLSNQPQH
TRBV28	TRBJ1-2	ASSPRTANYGYT
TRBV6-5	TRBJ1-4	ASRPTGTINEKLF
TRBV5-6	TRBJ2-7	ASTTGTYEQY
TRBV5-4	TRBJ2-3	ASSLGRGNTDTQY
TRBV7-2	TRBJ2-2	ASSWSRRRNTGELF
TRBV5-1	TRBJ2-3	ASSLGFQMDTQY
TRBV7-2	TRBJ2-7	ASSLRLEPYEQY
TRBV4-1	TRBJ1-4	ASSQGGTGVQKLF
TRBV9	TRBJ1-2	ASSTGTYYGYT
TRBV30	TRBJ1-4	AWKDRAANEKLF
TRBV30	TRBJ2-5	AWSPAGQETQY
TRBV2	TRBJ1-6	ASKGQSSFPNSPLH
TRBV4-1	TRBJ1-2	ASSQDSGTGGDGYT
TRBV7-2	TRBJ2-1	ASSLSAGVNEQF
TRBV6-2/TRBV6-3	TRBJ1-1	ASSSGNTEAF
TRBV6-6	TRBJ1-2	ASSYVGRGDYGYT
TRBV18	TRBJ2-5	ASSPGQKETQY
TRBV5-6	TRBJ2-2	ASSLVVTTGTGELF